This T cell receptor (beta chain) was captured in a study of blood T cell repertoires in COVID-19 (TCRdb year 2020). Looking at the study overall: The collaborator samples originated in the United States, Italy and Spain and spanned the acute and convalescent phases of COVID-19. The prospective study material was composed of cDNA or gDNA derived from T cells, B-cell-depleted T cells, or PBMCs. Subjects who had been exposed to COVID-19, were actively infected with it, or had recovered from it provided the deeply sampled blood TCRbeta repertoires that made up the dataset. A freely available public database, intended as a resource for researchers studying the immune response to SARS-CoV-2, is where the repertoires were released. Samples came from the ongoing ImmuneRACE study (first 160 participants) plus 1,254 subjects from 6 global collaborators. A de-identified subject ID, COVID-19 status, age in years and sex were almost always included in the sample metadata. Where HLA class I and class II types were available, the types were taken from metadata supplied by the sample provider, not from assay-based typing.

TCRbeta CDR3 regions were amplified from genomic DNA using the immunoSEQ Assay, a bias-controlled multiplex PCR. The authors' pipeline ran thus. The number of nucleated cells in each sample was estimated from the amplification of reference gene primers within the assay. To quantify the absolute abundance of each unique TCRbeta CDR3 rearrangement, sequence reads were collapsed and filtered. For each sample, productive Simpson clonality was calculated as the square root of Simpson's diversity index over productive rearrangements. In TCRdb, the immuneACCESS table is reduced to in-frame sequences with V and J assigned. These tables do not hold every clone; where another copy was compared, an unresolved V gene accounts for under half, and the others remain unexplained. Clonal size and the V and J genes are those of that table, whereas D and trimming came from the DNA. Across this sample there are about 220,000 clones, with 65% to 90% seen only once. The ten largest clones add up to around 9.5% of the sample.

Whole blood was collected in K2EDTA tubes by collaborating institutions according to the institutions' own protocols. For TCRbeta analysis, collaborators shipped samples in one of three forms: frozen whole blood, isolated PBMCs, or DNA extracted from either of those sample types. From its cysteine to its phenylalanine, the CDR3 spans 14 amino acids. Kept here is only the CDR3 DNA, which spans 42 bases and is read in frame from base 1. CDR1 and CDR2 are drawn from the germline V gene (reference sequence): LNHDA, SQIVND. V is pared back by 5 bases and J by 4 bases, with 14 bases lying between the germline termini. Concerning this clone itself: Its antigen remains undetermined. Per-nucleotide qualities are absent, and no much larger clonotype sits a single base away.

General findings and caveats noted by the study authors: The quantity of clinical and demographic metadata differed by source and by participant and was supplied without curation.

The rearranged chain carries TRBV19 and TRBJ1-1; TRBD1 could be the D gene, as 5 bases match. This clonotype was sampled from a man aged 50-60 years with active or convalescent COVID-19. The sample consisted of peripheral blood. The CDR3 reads CASSYPGSPTEAFF. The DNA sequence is TGTGCCAGTAGTTACCCAGGGTCCCCCACTGAAGCTTTCTTT. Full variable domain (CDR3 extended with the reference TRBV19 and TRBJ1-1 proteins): DGGITQSPKYLFRKEGQNVTLSCEQNLNHDAMYWYRQDPGQGLRLIYYSQIVNDFQKGDIAEGYSVSREKKESFPLTVTSAQKNPTAFYLCASSYPGSPTEAFFGQGTRLTVV.